This is a list of T cell receptor beta chains from one sample in a study of T cells in Graves' hyperthyroidism and ophthalmopathy. TCRdb reprocessed the multiplex PCR reads via MiXCR and lists one record per CDR3 protein. Of over 250,000 distinct CDR3 sequences listed, approximately 15% are singletons. Input material: blood. These receptors were taken from an older woman with Graves' ophthalmopathy. The CDR3 runs from the conserved cysteine through the conserved F or W. The D gene is left open where the match is weak. The size field is filled for only some rows; it gives once, few, many or a size class.

>TRBJ1-1|many|TRBD1|TRBV6-1
CASSPQGGDTEAFF
TGTGCCAGCAGTCCCCAGGGGGGCGACACTGAAGCTTTCTTT
>TRBJ1-1|many|TRBD1|TRBV6-1
CASRPTGPNTEAFF
TGTGCCAGCAGGCCGACAGGGCCGAACACTGAAGCTTTCTTT
>TRBJ1-5|few|TRBD1|TRBV4-1
CASSQYRGQPQHF
TGCGCCAGCAGCCAATACAGGGGGCAGCCCCAGCATTTT
>TRBJ1-1|many|-|TRBV28
CASSPAGSGWAMNTEAFF
TGTGCCAGCAGCCCTGCGGGGTCAGGCTGGGCCATGAACACTGAAGCTTTCTTT
>TRBJ1-1|many|-|TRBV3-1
CASSLEPTDNLEAFF
TGTGCCAGCAGCTTAGAGCCGACGGACAATCTTGAAGCTTTCTTT
>TRBJ2-2|-|TRBD1|TRBV19
CASSDPGQGYYGGELFF
TGTGCCAGTAGCGACCCTGGACAGGGTTACTATGGCGGGGAGCTGTTTTTT
>TRBJ1-2|-|-|TRBV5-6
CASSLTDYYGYTF
TGTGCCAGCAGCTTAACAGATTACTATGGCTACACCTTC
>TRBJ1-6|many|TRBD1|TRBV2
CASTSTGGNSPLHF
TGTGCCAGCACCTCGACAGGGGGTAATTCACCCCTCCACTTT
>TRBJ2-1|few|-|TRBV12-3/TRBV12-4
CASSLGGTNNEQFF
TGTGCCAGCAGTTTGGGGGGGACAAACAATGAGCAGTTCTTC
>TRBJ2-5|many|-|TRBV7-2
CASSPTIETQYF
TGTGCCAGCAGCCCAACTATAGAGACCCAGTACTTC
>TRBJ2-5|-|-|TRBV5-1
CASRAEGETQYF
TGTGCCAGCAGGGCCGAGGGGGAGACCCAGTACTTC